This paragraph covers one T cell receptor (beta chain) sequence. This PCR relied on a set of 60 Vbeta primers and 13 Jbeta primers. Sequencing used immunoSEQ multiplex PCR; TCRdb keeps in-frame clones, though not all of them. The profile shows about 260,000 clones, under 80% of them singletons. This CDR3 comprises 14 residues. Looked up from germline, CDR1 is SEHNR and CDR2 is FQNEAQ (reference sequence). V gave up 7 bases and J gave up 2 bases; unmatched junction bases: 6. This sample was taken from a study of cytomegalovirus exposure and HLA in healthy donors. V and J are TRBV7-9 and TRBJ2-5, with 8 bases that match TRBD1. Sequences were obtained from PBMCs. The receptor comes from a female donor in good health and CMV-seronegative. DNA of the CDR3: TGTGCCAGCACTCGACAGGGGAAACAAGAGACCCAGTACTTC. Translation: CASTRQGKQETQYF.